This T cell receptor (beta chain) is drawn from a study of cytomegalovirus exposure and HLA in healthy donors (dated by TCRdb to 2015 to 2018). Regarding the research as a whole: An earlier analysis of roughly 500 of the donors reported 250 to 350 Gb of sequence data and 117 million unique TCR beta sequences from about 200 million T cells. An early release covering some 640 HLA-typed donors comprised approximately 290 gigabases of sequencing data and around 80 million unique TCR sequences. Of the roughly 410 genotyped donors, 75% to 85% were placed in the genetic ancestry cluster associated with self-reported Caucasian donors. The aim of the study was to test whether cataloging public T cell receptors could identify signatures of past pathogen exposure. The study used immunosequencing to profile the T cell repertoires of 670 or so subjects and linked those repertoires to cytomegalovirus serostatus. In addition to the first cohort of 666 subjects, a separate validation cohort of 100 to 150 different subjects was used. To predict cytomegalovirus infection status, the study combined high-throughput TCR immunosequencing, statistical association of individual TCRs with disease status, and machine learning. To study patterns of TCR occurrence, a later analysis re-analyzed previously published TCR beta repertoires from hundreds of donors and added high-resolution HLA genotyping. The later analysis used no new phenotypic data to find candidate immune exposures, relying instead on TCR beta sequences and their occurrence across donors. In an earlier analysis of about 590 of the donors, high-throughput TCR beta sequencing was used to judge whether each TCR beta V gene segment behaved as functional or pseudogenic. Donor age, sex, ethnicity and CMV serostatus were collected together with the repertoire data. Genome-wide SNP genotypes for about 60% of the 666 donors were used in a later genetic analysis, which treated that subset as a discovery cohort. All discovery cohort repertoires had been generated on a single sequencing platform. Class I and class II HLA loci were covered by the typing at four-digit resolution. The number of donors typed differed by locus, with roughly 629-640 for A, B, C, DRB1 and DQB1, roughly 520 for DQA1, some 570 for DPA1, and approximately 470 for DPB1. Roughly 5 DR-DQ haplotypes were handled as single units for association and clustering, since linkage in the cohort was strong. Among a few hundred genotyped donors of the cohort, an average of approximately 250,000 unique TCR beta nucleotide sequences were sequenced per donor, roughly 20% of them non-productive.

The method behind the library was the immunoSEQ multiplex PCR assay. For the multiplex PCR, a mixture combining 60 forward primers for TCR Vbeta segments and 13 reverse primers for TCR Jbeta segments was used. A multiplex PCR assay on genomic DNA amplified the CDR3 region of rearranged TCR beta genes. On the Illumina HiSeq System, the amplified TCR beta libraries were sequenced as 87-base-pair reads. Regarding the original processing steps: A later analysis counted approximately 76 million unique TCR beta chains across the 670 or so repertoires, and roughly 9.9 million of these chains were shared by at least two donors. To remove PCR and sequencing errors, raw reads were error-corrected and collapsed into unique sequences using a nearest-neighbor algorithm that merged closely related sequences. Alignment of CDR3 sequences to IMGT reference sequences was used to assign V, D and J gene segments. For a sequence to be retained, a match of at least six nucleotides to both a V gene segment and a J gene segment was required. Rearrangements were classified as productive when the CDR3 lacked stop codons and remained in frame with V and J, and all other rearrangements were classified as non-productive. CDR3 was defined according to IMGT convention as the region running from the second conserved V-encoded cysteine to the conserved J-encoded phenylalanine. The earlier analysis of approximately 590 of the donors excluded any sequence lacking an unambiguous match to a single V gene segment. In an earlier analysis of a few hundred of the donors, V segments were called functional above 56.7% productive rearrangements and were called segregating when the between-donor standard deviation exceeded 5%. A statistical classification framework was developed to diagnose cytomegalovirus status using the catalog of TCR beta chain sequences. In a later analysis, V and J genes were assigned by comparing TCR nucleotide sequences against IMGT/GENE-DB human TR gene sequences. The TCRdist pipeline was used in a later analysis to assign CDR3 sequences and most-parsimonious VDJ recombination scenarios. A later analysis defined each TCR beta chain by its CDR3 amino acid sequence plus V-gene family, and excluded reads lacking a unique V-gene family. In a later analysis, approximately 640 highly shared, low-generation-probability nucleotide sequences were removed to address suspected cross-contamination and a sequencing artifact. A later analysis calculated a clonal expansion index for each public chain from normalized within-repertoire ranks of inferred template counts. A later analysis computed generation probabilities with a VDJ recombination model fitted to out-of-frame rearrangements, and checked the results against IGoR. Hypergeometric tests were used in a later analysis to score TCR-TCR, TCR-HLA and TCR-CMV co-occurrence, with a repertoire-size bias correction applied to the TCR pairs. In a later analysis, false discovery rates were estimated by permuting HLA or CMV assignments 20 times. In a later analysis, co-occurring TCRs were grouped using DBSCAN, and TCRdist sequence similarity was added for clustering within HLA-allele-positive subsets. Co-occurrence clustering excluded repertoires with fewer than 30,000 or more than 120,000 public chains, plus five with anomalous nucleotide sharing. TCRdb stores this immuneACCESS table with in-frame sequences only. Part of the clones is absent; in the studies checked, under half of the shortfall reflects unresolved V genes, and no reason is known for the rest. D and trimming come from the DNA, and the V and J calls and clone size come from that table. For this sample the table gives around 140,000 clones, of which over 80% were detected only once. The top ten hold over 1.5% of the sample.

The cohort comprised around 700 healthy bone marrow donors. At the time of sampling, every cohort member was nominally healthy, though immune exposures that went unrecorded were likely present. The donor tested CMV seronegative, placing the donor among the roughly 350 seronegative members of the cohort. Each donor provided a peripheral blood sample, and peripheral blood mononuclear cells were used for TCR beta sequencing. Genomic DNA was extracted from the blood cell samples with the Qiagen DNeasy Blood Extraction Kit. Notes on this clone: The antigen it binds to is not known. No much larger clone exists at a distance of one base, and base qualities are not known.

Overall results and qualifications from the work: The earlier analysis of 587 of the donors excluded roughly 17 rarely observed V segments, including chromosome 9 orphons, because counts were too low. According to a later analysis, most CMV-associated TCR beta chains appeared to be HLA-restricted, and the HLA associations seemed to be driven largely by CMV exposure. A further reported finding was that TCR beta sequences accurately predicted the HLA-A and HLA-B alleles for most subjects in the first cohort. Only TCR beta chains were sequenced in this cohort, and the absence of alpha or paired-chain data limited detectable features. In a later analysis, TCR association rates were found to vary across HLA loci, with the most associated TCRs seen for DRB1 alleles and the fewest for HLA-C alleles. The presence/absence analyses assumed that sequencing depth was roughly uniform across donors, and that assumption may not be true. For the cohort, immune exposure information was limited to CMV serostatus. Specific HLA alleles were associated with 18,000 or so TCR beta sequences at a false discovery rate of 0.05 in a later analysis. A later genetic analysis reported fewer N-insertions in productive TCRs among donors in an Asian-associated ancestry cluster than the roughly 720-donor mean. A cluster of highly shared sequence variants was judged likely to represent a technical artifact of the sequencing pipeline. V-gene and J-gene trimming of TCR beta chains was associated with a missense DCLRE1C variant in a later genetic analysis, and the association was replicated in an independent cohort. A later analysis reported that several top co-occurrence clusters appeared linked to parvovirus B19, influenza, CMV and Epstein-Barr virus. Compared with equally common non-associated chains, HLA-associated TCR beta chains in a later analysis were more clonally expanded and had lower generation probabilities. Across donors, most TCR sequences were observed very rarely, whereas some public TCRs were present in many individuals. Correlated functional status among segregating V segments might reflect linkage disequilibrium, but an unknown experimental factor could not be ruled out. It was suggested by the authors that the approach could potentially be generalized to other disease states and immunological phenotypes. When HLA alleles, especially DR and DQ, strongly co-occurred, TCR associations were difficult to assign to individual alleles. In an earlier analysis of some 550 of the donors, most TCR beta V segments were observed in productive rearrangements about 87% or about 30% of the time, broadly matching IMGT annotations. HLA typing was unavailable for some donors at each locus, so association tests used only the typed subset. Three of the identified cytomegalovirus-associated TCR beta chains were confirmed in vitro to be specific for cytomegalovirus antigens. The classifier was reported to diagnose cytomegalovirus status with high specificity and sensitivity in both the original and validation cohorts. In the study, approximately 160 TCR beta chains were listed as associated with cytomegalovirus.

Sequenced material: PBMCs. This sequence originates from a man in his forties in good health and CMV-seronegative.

DNA sequence: TGTGCCAGCAGTTACTCTGCTATATCATCCTACGAGCAGTACTTC. The translation is CASSYSAISSYEQYF. The chain was built from TRBV6-5 and TRBJ2-7; the D gene identity is not certain. The trim is 0 bases for V and 1 base for J, with a gap of 10 bases between the germline ends. The cysteine opens and the phenylalanine closes a CDR3 of 15 amino acids. The DNA shown is the 45-base CDR3, in frame from base 1. The germline V gene supplies CDR1 MNHEY and CDR2 SVGAGI.